Shown below are 26 T cell receptor beta chains from a single sample sequenced in a study of T cell responses to AZD1222 COVID-19 vaccine. The repertoire was sequenced with immunoSEQ multiplex PCR; TCRdb's copy has only in-frame clones and lacks some. The sample records about 160,000 clones, more than 85% being singletons. The material was peripheral blood, obtained 28 days after the second AZD1222 dose. Every receptor here comes from an adult who received the AZD1222 COVID-19 vaccine.

The CDR3 bases are TGTGCCAGCAGTCCGACCCCAGGGGCAACTCGTCAGCCCCAGCATTTT. Protein product: CASSPTPGATRQPQHF. V is TRBV28 and J is TRBJ1-5; weak D call: TRBD1 (6 bases). This CDR3 is 16 amino acids long. V was shortened by 5 bases and J by 6 bases, with 20 bases between the two germline ends. Per the germline V gene, CDR1 is MDHEN and CDR2 is SYDVKM.

V usage is TRBV27 and J usage is TRBJ1-2; the match to TRBD1 covers 9 bases. This CDR3 spans 15 amino acids. From germline, CDR1 is MNHEY and CDR2 SMNVEV (reference sequence). J lost 5 bases, V lost 3 bases, and 7 bases had no gene match. The CDR3 DNA sequence: TGTGCCAGCAGTTTCCGGGACAGGGCAGGGTATGGCTACACCTTC. The encoded protein is CASSFRDRAGYGYTF.

This chain connects TRBV10-1 to TRBJ2-6, with 7 bases lining up with TRBD2. Germline V gene lookup returns CDR1 WNHNN and CDR2 SYGVQD (reference sequence). The V segment lost 2 bases and the J segment 0 bases; nucleotides outside the gene matches: 10. This CDR3 comprises 19 residues. CDR3 bases: TGCGCCAGCAGTGAGAGTGAACTAGCGCCGACCTCTGGGGCCAACGTCCTGACTTTC. Protein sequence: CASSESELAPTSGANVLTF.

V and J are TRBV4-2 and TRBJ1-2; 9 bases map to TRBD1. The trim removed 4 bases at V and 8 bases at J, leaving 11 bases unmatched. The germline CDR1 and CDR2 sequences are LGHNA and YNFKEQ. This CDR3 has 15 residues. CDR3: CASSPGQGTVHGYTF. The CDR3 region has the DNA TGTGCCAGCAGCCCCGGACAGGGGACAGTACACGGCTACACCTTC.

This chain joins TRBV18 and TRBJ2-1, with D possibly being TRBD2 (6 bases). Germline V gene lookup returns CDR1 KGHSH and CDR2 LQKENI. The ends were cut back, 3 bases at V and 5 bases at J, with 14 bases in the middle. This CDR3 comprises 15 residues. The CDR3 loop is CASSPTSGTDNEQFF. The DNA of the CDR3 is TGTGCCAGCTCACCGACTAGTGGGACTGACAATGAGCAGTTCTTC.

This clone was picked up one time. The chain links TRBV10-3 to TRBJ2-1; the D gene is possibly TRBD2 (5 bases). With 8 bases removed from V and 2 bases from J, the gap between germline ends came to 16 bases. From germline, CDR1 is ENHRY and CDR2 SYGVKD. The CDR3 spans 15 residues. This CDR3 reads CAIGERVMPYNEQFF. The CDR3 DNA is TGTGCCATCGGGGAGAGGGTTATGCCCTACAATGAGCAGTTCTTC.

The chain joins TRBV5-1 to TRBJ1-2, with D hard to call. CDR1 is SGHRS and CDR2 is YFSETQ in the germline V gene. This CDR3 spans 12 amino acids. V lost 4 bases to trimming and J lost 1 base, with 5 bases between them. The CDR3 sequence is CASSGNNYGYTF. The CDR3 DNA is TGCGCCAGCAGCGGGAATAACTATGGCTACACCTTC.

The chain is built from TRBV24-1 and TRBJ2-5; D remains ambiguous. Trimming took off 1 base at V and 2 bases at J, with 10 bases between the two ends. The CDR3 is 15 residues long. Germline CDR1 and CDR2: KGHDR and SFDVKD. The CDR3 sequence is CATSDFTVGQETQYF. The CDR3 DNA is TGTGCCACCAGTGATTTTACGGTGGGTCAAGAGACCCAGTACTTC.

This rearrangement joins TRBV18 to TRBJ2-2, with D perhaps given as TRBD1 or TRBD2 (5 bases each). Germline V gene data show CDR1 as KGHSH and CDR2 as LQKENI. The CDR3 extends over 14 amino acids. V lost 6 bases to trimming and J lost 4 bases, with 12 bases between them. CDR3 protein: CASSAGAATGELFF. DNA of the CDR3: TGTGCCAGCTCGGCCGGGGCTGCCACCGGGGAGCTGTTTTTT.

This clone was detected a few times. The chain joins TRBV30 to TRBJ2-3; D gene uncertain. The V gene lost 0 bases and the J gene lost 1 base, with 5 bases spanning the gap. Per the germline V gene, CDR1 is GTSNPN and CDR2 is SVGIG (reference sequence). This CDR3 has 13 amino acids. CDR3 loop: CAWSVEGTDTQYF. The CDR3, as DNA: TGTGCCTGGAGTGTAGAGGGCACAGATACGCAGTATTTT.

The V gene is TRBV4-1, the J gene TRBJ2-2, with no clear D. V was clipped by 0 bases and J by 4 bases, with 9 bases between them. Germline V gives CDR1 MGHRA, CDR2 YSYEKL. CDR3 size: 15 residues. The CDR3: CASSQDRLFTGELFF. Written as DNA, the CDR3 is TGCGCCAGCAGCCAAGACCGCCTTTTCACCGGGGAGCTGTTTTTT.

This chain links TRBV5-4 with TRBJ2-7; perhaps TRBD1 as D (6 bases). Germline V gene data show CDR1 as SGHNT and CDR2 as YYREEE (reference sequence). V dropped 0 bases and J dropped 5 bases, with 12 bases sitting between them. CDR3 length: 14 amino acids. This chain's CDR3 is CASSLENRAHEQYF. CDR3 coding DNA: TGTGCCAGCAGCTTGGAGAACAGGGCCCACGAGCAGTACTTC.

In its sample, this clone was seen once. This same CDR3 is encoded by further DNA sequences in the sample. The chain recombines TRBV11-2 with TRBJ2-7, with 12 bases identical to TRBD1. The germline CDR1 and CDR2 sequences are SGHAT and FQNNGV. The CDR3 spans 14 residues. Trimming removed 3 bases from V and 5 bases from J; junction bases left unmatched: 2. Written as DNA, the CDR3 is TGTGCCAGCAGCTTGGGACAGGGGGCGCACGAGCAGTACTTC. Translating gives CASSLGQGAHEQYF.

This clone was seen more than once but under ten times. V and J are TRBV10-2 and TRBJ1-3; D possibly corresponds to TRBD1 (5 bases). CDR3 length equals 13 residues. CDR1 WSHSY and CDR2 SAAADI come from the germline V gene. V lost 5 bases, J lost 1 base, and 6 bases lay in between. In nucleotides, the CDR3 is TGCGCCAGCAGTAGACAGTCTGGAAACACCATATATTTT. Amino acid sequence: CASSRQSGNTIYF.

This chain links TRBV5-1 with TRBJ2-1, with 13 bases identical to TRBD2. Germline V lookup: CDR1 SGHRS, CDR2 YFSETQ. There are 18 residues in the CDR3. The V segment lost 4 bases and the J segment 0 bases; nucleotides outside the gene matches: 7. The CDR3 sequence is CASSAGTSGKSSYNEQFF. Here the CDR3 DNA reads TGCGCCAGCAGCGCAGGGACTAGCGGGAAGAGCTCCTACAATGAGCAGTTCTTC.

The chain joins TRBV11-3 to TRBJ2-4, with D tentatively TRBD2 (5 bases). Looked up from germline, CDR1 is SGHNT and CDR2 is YENEEA. V lost 4 bases and J lost 12, with 22 bases in between. This CDR3 spans 15 amino acids. CDR3 protein: CASSSISEVSRAQYF. CDR3 bases: TGTGCCAGCAGCTCCATTAGCGAGGTCTCGCGTGCTCAGTACTTC.

The chain carries TRBV9 and TRBJ2-1; 12 bases line up with TRBD2. Germline trimming cut 3 bases from V and 9 bases from J; bases unmatched to any gene: 7. CDR3 length: 15 residues. The germline CDR1 and CDR2 sequences are SGDLS and YYNGEE. In DNA, the CDR3 is TGTGCCAGCAGCGAGACTAGCGGGAGATCCGGTGAGCAGTTCTTC. It translates to CASSETSGRSGEQFF.

V and J are TRBV7-2 and TRBJ1-2, with D unresolved. The CDR3 is made up of 12 amino acids. From germline, CDR1 is SGHTA and CDR2 FQGNSA. V dropped 5 bases and J dropped 9 bases, with 13 bases sitting between them. The CDR3 DNA sequence: TGTGCCAGCAGCGCGACTCCCGGTCGCTACACCTTC. Its protein is CASSATPGRYTF.

This chain uses TRBV5-1 with TRBJ2-1; 8 positions agree with TRBD2. The CDR3 is made up of 14 amino acids. V shed 2 bases, J shed 5 bases, and the junction held 3 bases outside the gene matches. Germline-derived CDR1 and CDR2 are SGHRS and YFSETQ. The CDR3 sequence is CASSFLAGDNEQFF. CDR3 nucleotide sequence: TGCGCCAGCAGCTTCCTAGCGGGCGACAATGAGCAGTTCTTC.

This sequence joins TRBV4-1 and TRBJ2-1; TRBD2 matches at 11 bases. CDR1 MGHRA and CDR2 YSYEKL come from the germline V gene. The J segment lost 6 bases and the V segment lost 5 bases, leaving 3 bases of the junction unmatched. This CDR3 is built from 14 residues. The CDR3 reads CASSSTSGTNEQFF. CDR3 bases: TGCGCCAGCAGCTCGACTAGCGGGACCAATGAGCAGTTCTTC.

The chain employs TRBV28 and TRBJ1-2; 8 bases match TRBD1. The CDR3 totals 14 residues. Germline CDR1 is MDHEN and CDR2 is SYDVKM. The V segment lost 7 bases and the J segment 7 bases; nucleotides outside the gene matches: 11. The CDR3 nucleotides are TGTGCCAGCAAAACTCCAGGGGGCACTGGTGGCTACACCTTC. Its translation: CASKTPGGTGGYTF.

J is TRBJ1-4 and V is TRBV23-1; no firm D call. TRBV23-1 is assigned to the ORF class and has an uncertain function. The CDR3 consists of 17 residues. V lost 5 bases and J lost 3, with 19 bases in between. Here the CDR3 DNA reads TGCGCCAGCAGTGAGTTAAAAGCCGGGGTGCCTAATGAAAAACTGTTTTTT. Protein sequence: CASSELKAGVPNEKLFF.

The V gene is TRBV15, the J gene TRBJ1-2; D may be TRBD1 (5 bases). CDR3 size: 13 residues. V was clipped by 5 bases and J by 6 bases, with 13 bases between them. The germline V gene encodes CDR1 LNHNV and CDR2 YYDKDF (reference sequence). CDR3 DNA sequence: TGTGCCACCAGCCCTAGAGGGGTCGATGGCTACACCTTC. It specifies CATSPRGVDGYTF.

As DNA, the CDR3 is TGCGCCAGCAGCCGCGTCCCGGGACTAGCGGGAGACAATGAGCAGTTCTTC. This encodes CASSRVPGLAGDNEQFF. V is TRBV4-1 and J is TRBJ2-1; 14 bases align to TRBD2. V lost 4 bases to trimming and J lost 5 bases; unmatched junction nucleotides: 7. Germline V lookup: CDR1 MGHRA, CDR2 YSYEKL. The CDR3 runs to 17 residues.

The rearrangement joins TRBV15 to TRBJ2-7; a possible D gene is TRBD2 (5 bases). Germline V gives CDR1 LNHNV, CDR2 YYDKDF (reference sequence). This CDR3 is 16 amino acids long. V lost 0 bases to trimming and J lost 1 base, with 13 bases between them. The CDR3 reads CATSRDSGGWSYEQYF. The CDR3 nucleotides read TGTGCCACCAGCAGAGATTCCGGAGGATGGTCCTACGAGCAGTACTTC.

The V and J genes are TRBV7-9 and TRBJ2-1; D gene uncertain. The germline V and J ends were trimmed by 5 bases and 8 bases, with 7 bases remaining between them. CDR3 length: 11 amino acids. Germline-derived CDR1 and CDR2 are SEHNR and FQNEAQ (reference sequence). The CDR3 DNA sequence: TGTGCCAGCAGCGCCGGTGATGAGCAGTTCTTC. Residues: CASSAGDEQFF.